One sample yielded the 25 T cell receptor beta chains listed below, sequenced in a study of neurological immune-mediated disorders. Each CDR3 protein is one row after TCRdb ran MiXCR on the 5' RACE reads. The sample carries roughly 80,000 distinct CDR3 sequences, approximately 17% recorded once. What was sequenced was PBMCs. All receptors come from a woman between 40 and 50 years old in good health.

DNA of the CDR3: TGCAGCGTTGCCCACTATCAGGGCAGCGAGCAGTACTTC. It is translated as CSVAHYQGSEQYF. The chain uses TRBV29-1 and TRBJ2-7; D may be TRBD1 (5 bases). This CDR3 has 13 amino acids. The V end lost 4 bases, the J end lost 6 bases, and 16 bases lay between the germline ends. Germline V CDR1 and CDR2: SQVTM, ANQGSEA.

In this sample, this clonotype turned up many times. Written as DNA, the CDR3 is TGTGCCAGCAGTTCGAGGGGTTTTGATGAGCAGTTCTTC. Translated: CASSSRGFDEQFF. The chain carries TRBV6-2 or TRBV6-3 and TRBJ2-1; D tentatively fits TRBD1 or TRBD2 (5 bases each). This CDR3 contains 13 residues. The V gene lost 4 bases and the J gene lost 8 bases, with 12 bases spanning the gap. Germline values: CDR1 MNHEY, CDR2 SVGEGT.

This clonotype was found many times. The chain combines TRBV7-2 with TRBJ2-5; possibly TRBD2 for D (5 bases). Germline assignment: CDR1 SGHTA and CDR2 FQGNSA. The CDR3 runs to 13 residues. V lost 8 bases to trimming and J lost 2 bases, with 12 bases between them. The CDR3 loop reads CASGREKQETQYF. DNA for the CDR3: TGTGCCAGCGGTAGGGAGAAACAAGAGACCCAGTACTTC. Full variable domain (rest looked up from reference TRBV7-2 and TRBJ2-5): GAGVSQSPSNKVTEKGKDVELRCDPISGHTALYWYRQSLGQGLEFLIYFQGNSAPDKSGLPSDRFSAERTGGSVSTLTIQRTQQEDSAVYLCASGREKQETQYFGPGTRLLVL.

Ten or more counts support this clonotype. The chain recombines TRBV5-6 with TRBJ1-2; weak D call: TRBD1 (5 bases). V was pared by 2 bases and J by 6 bases, with 11 bases between. Germline V gene sequence: CDR1 SGHDT, CDR2 YYEEEE. The CDR3 is 13 amino acids. CDR3 sequence reads: CASSFLTVHGYTF. In nucleotides, the CDR3 is TGTGCCAGCAGCTTCCTGACAGTCCATGGCTACACCTTC.

This clonotype was recorded many times. The chain carries TRBV5-5 and TRBJ2-1, with unresolved D. The germline V and J ends were trimmed by 2 bases and 7 bases, with 13 bases remaining between them. Germline CDR1 and CDR2: SGHKS and YYEKEE (reference sequence). The CDR3 is made up of 14 amino acids. The CDR3 nucleotides are TGTGCCAGCAGCTTAGGCCTCCTAGGAAATGAGCAGTTCTTC. This codes for CASSLGLLGNEQFF.

This clonotype was seen ten or more times. The chain recombines TRBV7-2 with TRBJ2-3; 8 bases match TRBD2. Germline assignment: CDR1 SGHTA and CDR2 FQGNSA. With V trimmed by 3 bases and J by 4 bases, 3 bases remained unmatched. The CDR3 sequence is 14 residues long. CDR3 sequence reads: CASSFGGGPDTQYF. The CDR3 coding sequence is TGTGCCAGCAGCTTTGGCGGGGGGCCAGATACGCAGTATTTT.

V usage is TRBV20-1 and J usage is TRBJ2-3; D might be TRBD2 (6 bases). The germline CDR1 and CDR2 sequences are DFQATT and SNEGSKA (reference sequence). CDR3 length equals 17 residues. Trimming took off 5 bases at V and 5 bases at J, with 26 bases between the two ends. In nucleotides, the CDR3 is TGCAGTGCTGGCCCCCCCGACGGGGCGGGGATCAAAGATACGCAGTATTTT. Protein: CSAGPPDGAGIKDTQYF.

This clonotype was found many times. The rearrangement joins TRBV2 to TRBJ2-7, with D uncertain. This CDR3 has 11 amino acids. Germline loops: CDR1 SNHLY, CDR2 FYNNEI. Between the trimmed V and J ends, which lost 3 bases and 3 bases, there was a span of 3 bases. CDR3: CASSEGYEQYV. As DNA, the CDR3 is TGTGCCAGCAGTGAGGGCTACGAGCAGTACGTC.

This clonotype was seen repeatedly, ten times or more. J is TRBJ2-1 and V is TRBV5-1; D assignment may be TRBD1 or TRBD2 (5 bases each). Per germline, CDR1 SGHRS and CDR2 YFSETQ. Trimming took 5 bases from V and 5 from J, leaving 14 bases between them. The CDR3 totals 14 residues. The CDR3 here is CASRPGTTHNEQFF. The DNA for the CDR3 is TGCGCCAGCAGACCCGGGACGACCCACAATGAGCAGTTCTTC.

There are many counts of this clonotype. The chain links TRBV20-1 to TRBJ2-1; 9 nucleotides match TRBD2. This CDR3 is built from 18 residues. With 8 bases clipped from V and 3 bases from J, the junction kept 20 bases outside the gene matches. Germline CDR1 reads DFQATT; CDR2 reads SNEGSKA (reference sequence). CDR3 sequence: CSSRGVAGDRRNYNEQFF. CDR3 in DNA: TGCAGTTCAAGGGGAGTAGCGGGGGACCGAAGAAACTACAATGAGCAGTTCTTC.

The sample holds many counts of this clonotype. The V call is TRBV20-1, the J call TRBJ1-4; D might be TRBD1 (6 bases). Germline V gene lookup returns CDR1 DFQATT and CDR2 SNEGSKA (reference sequence). The CDR3 sequence is 14 residues long. Trimming removed 3 bases from V and 12 bases from J, with 20 bases in between. The CDR3 coding sequence is TGCAGTGCTAGGAGTGCAACAGGGCGATCGGAACTGTTTTTT. It is translated as CSARSATGRSELFF.

V usage is TRBV2 and J usage is TRBJ2-5; 8 bases agree with TRBD1. This CDR3 is 14 amino acids long. The J segment lost 2 bases and the V segment lost 7 bases, leaving 6 bases of the junction unmatched. Germline V gives CDR1 SNHLY, CDR2 FYNNEI. The chain's CDR3 is CASTEWTGQETQYF. Here the CDR3 DNA reads TGTGCCAGCACCGAATGGACAGGGCAAGAGACCCAGTACTTC.

This clonotype was counted ten times or more. The V gene is TRBV10-3, the J gene TRBJ1-2; D is unresolved. This CDR3 has 13 residues. Germline CDR1 ENHRY, CDR2 SYGVKD. V shed 4 bases and J shed 8 bases, with 14 bases lying between them. The CDR3 DNA sequence: TGTGCCATCAGTGGTCGTCCAGGAGGGGGCTACACCTTC. It yields the protein CAISGRPGGGYTF.

This clonotype was detected many times. The CDR3 sequence is CASSEDAGQTYEQYV. DNA for the CDR3: TGTGCCAGCTCAGAGGACGCGGGACAGACCTACGAGCAGTACGTC. The V gene is TRBV18, the J gene TRBJ2-7; a possible D gene is TRBD1 (7 bases). The CDR3 is 15 residues long. Trimming took 5 bases from V and 2 from J, leaving 16 bases between them. Germline CDR1 reads KGHSH; CDR2 reads LQKENI.

This clonotype was seen ten or more times. The chain recombines TRBV20-1 with TRBJ2-5; TRBD2 matches at 10 bases. The germline gives CDR1 DFQATT, CDR2 SNEGSKA (reference sequence). The junction had 15 bases not matched to a gene; V was cut back by 6 bases and J by 5 bases. The CDR3 covers 16 residues. CDR3 bases: TGCAGTGCCGAACTTAGCGGGGGGCCCGGCACCGAGACCCAGTACTTC. As protein: CSAELSGGPGTETQYF.

V and J are TRBV28 and TRBJ1-2; D ambiguous. CDR3 size: 11 residues. V lost 3 bases and J 8 bases, leaving 7 bases between the germline ends. Germline-derived CDR1 and CDR2 are MDHEN and SYDVKM. CDR3 nucleotides: TGTGCCAGCAGTTTCGGGTTGGGCTACACCTTC. This gives the protein CASSFGLGYTF.

As to this clonotype: A read error is possible here, since a much larger clone lies one base away. The V and J genes are TRBV2 and TRBJ2-5; 7 nucleotides line up with TRBD2. CDR1 is SNHLY and CDR2 is FYNNEI in the germline V gene. V shed 4 bases, J shed 9 bases, and the junction held 17 bases outside the gene matches. CDR3 length equals 16 residues. The CDR3 DNA reads as TGTGCCAGCAGTGTCTACGGGACTACCGAAACGGGGGCCCAGTACTTC. Protein: CASSVYGTTETGAQYF.

This clonotype was detected many times. The chain employs TRBV28 and TRBJ1-5; D may be TRBD1 (5 bases). The length of the CDR3 is 15 residues. The germline V gene encodes CDR1 MDHEN and CDR2 SYDVKM. With 6 bases removed from V and 1 base from J, the gap between germline ends came to 13 bases. CDR3 residues: CASSPGFASNQPQHF. CDR3 nucleotide sequence: TGTGCCAGCAGCCCAGGGTTTGCGAGCAATCAGCCCCAGCATTTT. The whole variable domain, remainder taken from reference TRBV28 and TRBJ1-5, is DVKVTQSSRYLVKRTGEKVFLECVQDMDHENMFWYRQDPGLGLRLIYFSYDVKMKEKGDIPEGYSVSREKKERFSLILESASTNQTSMYLCASSPGFASNQPQHFGDGTRLSIL.

CDR3 sequence: CASSLARTTTNKQYF. In DNA, the CDR3 is TGCGCCAGCAGCTTGGCAAGGACCACGACAAATAAGCAGTATTTT. This rearrangement joins TRBV5-1 to TRBJ2-3; D is undetermined. Germline assignment: CDR1 SGHRS and CDR2 YFSETQ. The CDR3 loop spans 15 amino acids. V shed 0 bases and J shed 11 bases, with 19 bases lying between them.

The rearrangement uses TRBV7-3 and TRBJ2-1; 12 positions agree with TRBD2. Germline V gene sequence: CDR1 SGHTA, CDR2 FQGTGA. CDR3 length: 16 amino acids. The trim removed 5 bases at V and 6 bases at J, leaving 8 bases unmatched. DNA for the CDR3: TGTGCCAGCAGCGTCGCTAGCGGGGGGGTCTCCAATGAGCAGTTCTTC. Amino acids: CASSVASGGVSNEQFF.

In this sample, this clonotype turned up many times. The V and J genes are TRBV7-9 and TRBJ1-1; D might be TRBD1 (6 bases). The CDR3 has 14 amino acids. The V gene's germline CDR1 is SEHNR and CDR2 FQNEAQ (reference sequence). V was pared by 6 bases and J by 4 bases, with 15 bases between. CDR3 in amino acids: CASSSRQESTEAFF. DNA of the CDR3: TGTGCCAGCAGTTCGAGACAGGAAAGCACTGAAGCTTTCTTT.

This clonotype was counted at least ten times. The chain links TRBV7-3 to TRBJ1-2; 8 nucleotides match TRBD1. The CDR3 contains 19 residues. J was trimmed by 0 bases and V by 1 base; bases with no gene match: 13. Germline V lookup: CDR1 SGHTA, CDR2 FQGTGA. CDR3 in amino acids: CASSLIASGTGPSNYGYTF. The CDR3 DNA sequence: TGTGCCAGCAGCTTAATTGCCTCCGGGACAGGACCCTCTAACTATGGCTACACCTTC.

This clonotype was observed at least ten times. The J gene is TRBJ2-5, the V gene TRBV3-1; 7 bases align to TRBD1. With V trimmed by 7 bases and J by 0 bases, 14 bases remained unmatched. The CDR3 is 17 amino acids. CDR1 LGHDT and CDR2 YNNKEL come from the germline V gene (reference sequence). Here the CDR3 DNA reads TGTGCCAGCACCTTAGATTTGGGGGACAGCTACCAAGAGACCCAGTACTTC. Translation gives CASTLDLGDSYQETQYF.

This clonotype was seen ten or more times. The CDR3 region is CASSLSGTHGNTIYF. The DNA of the CDR3 is TGTGCCAGCAGCCTGAGCGGGACACATGGAAACACCATATATTTT. The V and J genes are TRBV7-8 and TRBJ1-3, with D perhaps TRBD1 (6 bases). V gave up 5 bases and J gave up 3 bases, with 14 bases separating them. The CDR3 runs 15 residues. The V gene's germline CDR1 is SGHVS and CDR2 FQNEAQ.

Ten or more counts support this clonotype. This chain joins TRBV10-2 and TRBJ2-5; D unclear. The CDR3 covers 18 residues. Germline CDR1 is WSHSY and CDR2 is SAAADI. V lost 4 bases, J lost 3 bases, and 24 bases lay in between. CDR3 nucleotides: TGCGCCAGCAGTGGTTCGGGCGGTTTGGGAATTTTCGAAGAGACCCAGTACTTC. Residues: CASSGSGGLGIFEETQYF.